Listed below are T cell receptor beta chains from one sample, sequenced in a study of beta chain features in type 1 diabetes. The repertoire was sequenced with immunoSEQ multiplex PCR; TCRdb's copy has only in-frame clones and lacks some. Counted here are around 300,000 clones, 8% to 13% occurring once; the ten biggest clones make up 0.015% to 0.02%. Sequencing was performed on naive CD4+ T cells from blood. Source of these receptors: a woman under 40 in good health. CDR3s include the opening cysteine and the closing phenylalanine or tryptophan. D genes are given only for firm matches. Clone sizes are given selectively: once, few, many, or a class where the clone is expanded.

abundance | j_gene | d_gene | v_gene | CDR3nt | CDR3aa
NA | TRBJ2-5 | TRBD2 | TRBV19 | TGTGCCAGTAGTGCGGGGACTAGCGGGTTCCAAGAGACCCAGTACTTC | CASSAGTSGFQETQYF
few | TRBJ2-5 | NA | TRBV7-9 | TGTGCCAGCAGCTTAGAAGGGAGAGAGACCCAGTACTTC | CASSLEGRETQYF
NA | TRBJ2-5 | NA | TRBV5-1 | TGCGCCAGCAGCTTCCAACAGGGTGGGCAAGAGACCCAGTACTTC | CASSFQQGGQETQYF
few | TRBJ2-7 | NA | TRBV27 | TGTGCCAGCGTTACAGGGAGAGGGAGGGACTACGAGCAGTACTTC | CASVTGRGRDYEQYF
few | TRBJ2-1 | TRBD2 | TRBV5-1 | TGCGCCAGCAGCTTGCTGGCGGGGGGGTCCTACAATGAGCAGTTCTTC | CASSLLAGGSYNEQFF
NA | TRBJ2-1 | TRBD2 | TRBV5-4 | TGTGCCAGCAGCCACGGACTAGCGGGAGAGGGTGAGCAGTTCTTC | CASSHGLAGEGEQFF
few | TRBJ2-3 | NA | TRBV18 | TGTGCCAGCTCACCACCGGGGCAAGATACGCAGTATTTT | CASSPPGQDTQYF
NA | TRBJ1-4 | NA | TRBV30 | TGTGCCTGGAGTCCGTTTACCAGGGGACCTAATGAAAAACTGTTTTTT | CAWSPFTRGPNEKLFF
NA | TRBJ2-3 | TRBD2 | TRBV10-3 | TGTGCCATCAGTGAGCCCCCGGGACTAGTAACGGATACGCAGTATTTT | CAISEPPGLVTDTQYF
few | TRBJ2-1 | TRBD2 | TRBV4-3 | TGCGCCAGCAGCTCGGAGGGTAGCGGGTTCCTGAGCTCCTACAATGAGCAGTTCTTC | CASSSEGSGFLSSYNEQFF